The 25 T cell receptor beta chains below all came from one sample that was sequenced in a study of cytomegalovirus exposure and HLA in healthy donors. Using immunoSEQ multiplex PCR, the repertoire was profiled, and TCRdb retains in-frame clones only, with some absent. The table has fewer than 150,000 clones, 85% to 90% seen once. The source material was PBMCs. The receptors derive from a man between 18 and 29 years old in good health and CMV-seropositive.

CDR3 bases: TGTGCCACCAGCAGAGTAAGGACAGATCTAGACGAGCAGTACTTC. Protein sequence: CATSRVRTDLDEQYF. V and J are TRBV15 and TRBJ2-7, with D perhaps TRBD1 (6 bases). CDR3 size: 15 residues. Germline V gives CDR1 LNHNV, CDR2 YYDKDF (reference sequence). The V end was cut by 1 base, the J end by 5 bases, with 15 bases between.

The chain couples TRBV19 to TRBJ2-2; D is possibly TRBD1 (6 bases). V lost 3 bases and J lost 4, with 9 bases in between. CDR3 length: 14 amino acids. Per germline, CDR1 LNHDA and CDR2 SQIVND (reference sequence). The CDR3: CASSIVQGTGELFF. CDR3 sequence (DNA): TGTGCCAGTAGTATTGTACAGGGCACCGGGGAGCTGTTTTTT. The full variable domain, completed using reference TRBV19 and TRBJ2-2, is DGGITQSPKYLFRKEGQNVTLSCEQNLNHDAMYWYRQDPGQGLRLIYYSQIVNDFQKGDIAEGYSVSREKKESFPLTVTSAQKNPTAFYLCASSIVQGTGELFFGEGSRLTVL.

V and J are TRBV6-1 and TRBJ2-7, with 7 bases aligning to TRBD2. The CDR3 extends over 15 amino acids. CDR1 and CDR2 (germline): MNHNS, SASEGT. After removal of 7 bases from V and 1 base from J, the junction contained 10 bases not matched to a gene. Written as DNA, the CDR3 is TGTGCCAGCACTAACTCTGGGGGGGTTTCCTACGAGCAGTACTTC. Protein sequence: CASTNSGGVSYEQYF.

This clone was found once. This chain links TRBV5-1 with TRBJ2-4; maybe TRBD2 (6 bases). CDR3 length: 16 amino acids. Germline V gene lookup returns CDR1 SGHRS and CDR2 YFSETQ. The V gene lost 0 bases and the J gene lost 0 bases, with 10 bases spanning the gap. In nucleotides, the CDR3 is TGCGCCAGCAGCTTGGGCGGGGACCTAGCCAAAAACATTCAGTACTTC. Translated: CASSLGGDLAKNIQYF. Together with reference TRBV5-1 and TRBJ2-4, the CDR3 gives the full variable domain: KAGVTQTPRYLIKTRGQQVTLSCSPISGHRSVSWYQQTPGQGLQFLFEYFSETQRNKGNFPGRFSGRQFSNSRSEMNVSTLELGDSALYLCASSLGGDLAKNIQYFGAGTRLSVL.

V and J are TRBV27 and TRBJ2-5, with TRBD2 matching 9 bases. CDR1 and CDR2 (germline): MNHEY, SMNVEV (reference sequence). Losses at the gene ends were 6 bases for V and 5 bases for J; bases not matched to a gene: 7. There are 14 residues in the CDR3. CDR3 sequence reads: CASRPGLAGETQYF. In DNA form, the CDR3 reads TGTGCCAGCAGACCGGGACTAGCTGGGGAGACCCAGTACTTC.

The chain links TRBV5-1 to TRBJ2-7; D not resolved. Trimming pared 0 bases from V and 2 bases from J, leaving 6 bases between. The CDR3 totals 13 residues. Germline CDR1 SGHRS, CDR2 YFSETQ. This CDR3 reads CASSLDKTYEQYF. The CDR3 DNA is TGCGCCAGCAGCTTGGACAAAACCTACGAGCAGTACTTC.

The chain has TRBV5-6 and TRBJ2-6, with D perhaps matching TRBD1 (5 bases). Per the germline V gene, CDR1 is SGHDT and CDR2 is YYEEEE. The CDR3 spans 18 residues. Trimming took 1 base from V and 0 from J, leaving 14 bases between them. CDR3 in amino acids: CASSLFTGESSGANVLTF. CDR3 coding DNA: TGTGCCAGCAGCTTGTTTACAGGAGAAAGCTCTGGGGCCAACGTCCTGACTTTC.

The chain uses TRBV7-2 and TRBJ2-1; TRBD2 aligns across 7 bases. This CDR3 is built from 16 residues. The J segment lost 1 base and the V segment lost 5 bases, leaving 8 bases of the junction unmatched. The germline gives CDR1 SGHTA, CDR2 FQGNSA. CDR3 nucleotides: TGTGCCAGCAGCCGAGCTCTAGCGGTATCCTACAATGAGCAGTTCTTC. It is translated as CASSRALAVSYNEQFF.

This chain links TRBV5-8 with TRBJ2-3, with TRBD2 identical over 9 bases. The junction had 2 bases not matched to a gene; V was cut back by 0 bases and J by 0 bases. The CDR3 has 16 amino acids. CDR1 is SGHTS and CDR2 is YDEGEE in the germline V gene. The CDR3, as DNA: TGTGCCAGCAGCTTGGCCGCGGGGGGGAGCACAGATACGCAGTATTTT. Protein: CASSLAAGGSTDTQYF.

V is TRBV7-3 and J is TRBJ2-2; 8 nucleotides line up with TRBD2. This CDR3 has 15 amino acids. From germline, CDR1 is SGHTA and CDR2 FQGTGA. Unmatched junction bases numbered 5, after V lost 7 bases and J lost 1 base. The CDR3 nucleotides are TGTGCCAGCACTCTGGGACTAGGGAACACCGGGGAGCTGTTTTTT. Amino acids: CASTLGLGNTGELFF.

This chain links TRBV29-1 with TRBJ2-7; a weak D match, TRBD2 (5 bases). Germline CDR1 reads SQVTM; CDR2 reads ANQGSEA. The germline V and J ends were trimmed by 7 bases and 4 bases, with 17 bases remaining between them. The CDR3 is 13 amino acids. CDR3 sequence reads: CSAGSGMEYEQYF. In DNA form, the CDR3 reads TGCAGCGCGGGGTCGGGTATGGAGTACGAGCAGTACTTC.

The chain combines TRBV19 with TRBJ1-5; TRBD1 agrees at 7 bases. Per the germline V gene, CDR1 is LNHDA and CDR2 is SQIVND (reference sequence). CDR3 length: 16 residues. The trim removed 5 bases at V and 4 bases at J, leaving 11 bases unmatched. The CDR3 protein is CASSYGLGTANQPQHF. CDR3 nucleotide sequence: TGTGCCAGTAGTTACGGCCTAGGGACAGCTAATCAGCCCCAGCATTTT.

This chain links TRBV6-1 with TRBJ1-5; 8 nucleotides line up with TRBD1. This CDR3 spans 13 amino acids. V lost 6 bases to trimming and J lost 8 bases; unmatched junction nucleotides: 6. Per the germline V gene, CDR1 is MNHNS and CDR2 is SASEGT. The CDR3 region is CASSRQGYEPQHF. DNA of the CDR3: TGTGCCAGCAGCCGACAGGGGTATGAGCCCCAGCATTTT.

This clone was detected once. The V gene is TRBV7-8, the J gene TRBJ2-7; D is unclear. Trimming stripped 1 base from V and 3 bases from J, with 13 bases between. This CDR3 region has 15 residues. Germline assignment: CDR1 SGHVS and CDR2 FQNEAQ. Here the CDR3 DNA reads TGTGCCAGCAGCTTAGGAGGAAATCACTACTACGAGCAGTACTTC. Translating it yields CASSLGGNHYYEQYF.

CDR3 sequence (DNA): TGTGCCAGCAGTTTAGAGGGGGAGGGGAACACTGAAGCTTTCTTT. It translates to CASSLEGEGNTEAFF. The chain has TRBV27 and TRBJ1-1, with D perhaps TRBD1 (6 bases). Germline CDR1 and CDR2: MNHEY and SMNVEV (reference sequence). CDR3 length equals 15 residues. Trimming took 2 bases from V and 1 from J, leaving 11 bases between them.

This rearrangement joins TRBV11-2 to TRBJ2-2; maybe TRBD1 (5 bases). This CDR3 is 15 amino acids long. V was clipped by 1 base and J by 5 bases, with 11 bases between them. From germline, CDR1 is SGHAT and CDR2 FQNNGV. CDR3 bases: TGTGCCAGCAGCTTAGCGCAGGGAAGAACCGGGGAGCTGTTTTTT. Its protein is CASSLAQGRTGELFF.

The chain couples TRBV7-2 to TRBJ2-5; a possible D gene is TRBD1 (5 bases). The CDR3 is 14 amino acids. Trimming took 2 bases from V and 4 from J, leaving 11 bases between them. The germline V gene encodes CDR1 SGHTA and CDR2 FQGNSA. Here the CDR3 reads CASSLNRGSETQYF. In nucleotides, the CDR3 is TGTGCCAGCAGCTTAAATAGGGGATCAGAGACCCAGTACTTC.

The chain is built from TRBV11-2 and TRBJ1-6, with D possibly matching TRBD1 (6 bases). The germline V gene encodes CDR1 SGHAT and CDR2 FQNNGV. The CDR3 totals 15 residues. The V gene lost 3 bases and the J gene lost 2 bases, with 8 bases spanning the gap. This chain's CDR3 is CASSFRQAYNSPLHF. CDR3 nucleotide sequence: TGTGCCAGCAGCTTCCGACAGGCCTATAATTCACCCCTCCACTTT.

The chain couples TRBV6-4 to TRBJ2-1, with 12 bases identical to TRBD2. The CDR3 runs to 15 residues. CDR1 is MRHNA and CDR2 is SNTAGT in the germline V gene. Trimming removed 6 bases from V and 4 bases from J; junction bases left unmatched: 4. CDR3: CASSSTSGRYNEQFF. CDR3 sequence (DNA): TGTGCCAGCAGCTCCACTAGCGGGAGGTACAATGAGCAGTTCTTC.

This chain links TRBV15 with TRBJ2-7; unclear D gene. Per the germline V gene, CDR1 is LNHNV and CDR2 is YYDKDF (reference sequence). This CDR3 contains 13 residues. V lost 0 bases to trimming and J lost 7 bases, with 10 bases between them. The CDR3 is CATSRDGMEEQYF. DNA of the CDR3: TGTGCCACCAGCAGAGATGGTATGGAGGAGCAGTACTTC.

V usage is TRBV18 and J usage is TRBJ1-1; D is undetermined. The CDR3 has 14 amino acids. V was clipped by 3 bases and J by 7 bases, with 15 bases between them. Germline V gene sequence: CDR1 KGHSH, CDR2 LQKENI. The CDR3 DNA follows: TGTGCCAGCTCACCCCTAGTCGGTAGGATTGAAGCTTTCTTT. Residues: CASSPLVGRIEAFF.

This clone is a singleton in its sample. The rearrangement links TRBV6-5 to TRBJ2-5, with D possibly matching TRBD1 (6 bases). The DNA end lines up better with TRBJ2-7; the J call may be wrong. The CDR3 sequence is 14 residues long. CDR1 MNHEY and CDR2 SVGAGI come from the germline V gene. CDR3 region: CASSPDRKTYEQYF. CDR3 nucleotide sequence: TGTGCCAGCAGTCCGGACAGAAAAACCTACGAGCAGTACTTC.

J is TRBJ1-2 and V is TRBV6-5; no clear D. The CDR3 has 10 amino acids. Per germline, CDR1 MNHEY and CDR2 SVGAGI. V lost 5 bases, J lost 13 bases, and 11 bases lay in between. CDR3 bases: TGTGCCAGCAGTGAACGAGGATGCACCTTC. This translates into CASSERGCTF.

The chain combines TRBV27 with TRBJ1-3; D unresolved. In germline, CDR1 is MNHEY, CDR2 SMNVEV (reference sequence). The germline V and J ends were trimmed by 6 bases and 0 bases, with 9 bases remaining between them. This CDR3 contains 14 residues. CDR3 coding DNA: TGTGCCAGCAGCCCCCACAACTCTGGAAACACCATATATTTT. It codes for CASSPHNSGNTIYF.

A single count supports this clone. V and J are TRBV6-5 and TRBJ2-3; 8 bases map to TRBD2. Germline CDR1 reads MNHEY; CDR2 reads SVGAGI. V dropped 2 bases and J dropped 1; count of bases not matched to a gene: 2. The CDR3 extends over 15 amino acids. CDR3 residues: CASSYQAGGTDTQYF. The CDR3, as DNA: TGTGCCAGCAGTTACCAAGCGGGGGGCACAGATACGCAGTATTTT.